This TCR beta chain was sequenced in a study of blood T cell repertoires in COVID-19. Study background: T cells, B-cell-depleted T cells, or PBMCs provided the cDNA or gDNA that served as material.

Germline-derived CDR1 and CDR2 are SGHNT and YENEEA. The CDR3 runs 14 residues. Trimming removed 4 bases from V and 9 bases from J; junction bases left unmatched: 9. Study processing details: Reference gene primer amplification gave nucleated cell count estimates. Profiled with immunoSEQ multiplex PCR; TCRdb holds only in-frame clones, not every one. The V and J calls and the clone size are those of that table, but D and trimming were determined from the DNA. The sample includes 130,000 or so clones, 84% seen only once; the top ten take about 12%. Sequenced input: peripheral blood. This sequence was found in a woman aged 55-69 years with acute or convalescent COVID-19. This chain connects TRBV11-3 to TRBJ2-1; 7 positions match TRBD2. The CDR3 DNA sequence: TGTGCCAGCAGCTCCCGGGGGGTTTTGGGTGAGCAGTTCTTC. This gives the protein CASSSRGVLGEQFF. Based on the CDR3 plus reference TRBV11-3 and TRBJ2-1, the full variable domain is EAGVVQSPRYKIIEKKQPVAFWCNPISGHNTLYWYLQNLGQGPELLIRYENEEAVDDSQLPKDRFSAERLKGVDSTLKIQPAELGDSAVYLCASSSRGVLGEQFFGPGTRLTVL.